Listed below are T cell receptor beta chains from one sample, sequenced in a study of vaccination and CD4 T cells after COVID-19. TCRdb reanalysed the PCR reads using MiXCR and keeps one entry per CDR3 protein. The sample records roughly 16,000 distinct CDR3 sequences, 60% to 80% being singletons. Antigen specificity for these receptors is unknown. Sequencing was performed on CD4+ T cells from blood, cultured in vitro. These receptors came from a human donor who had recovered from COVID-19. CDR3s include the opening cysteine and the closing phenylalanine or tryptophan. The D gene is left open where the match is weak. Clone size is stated in some rows and not others, as once, few, many or a class when expanded.

d_call	v_call	clone_size	j_call	cdr3_nt	cdr3_aa
-	TRBV5-1	-	TRBJ2-5	TGCGCCAGCGGCGGCTCACCCCAGGGGCTCCAAGAGACCCAGTACTTC	CASGGSPQGLQETQYF
-	TRBV7-8	-	TRBJ2-7	TGTGCCAGCAGCTTAATCTTAGGAGGCGACGAGCAGTACTTC	CASSLILGGDEQYF
-	TRBV20-1	-	TRBJ1-2	TGCAGTGCTAGGCTGGGGAGGTTGGGTAACTATGGCTACACCTTC	CSARLGRLGNYGYTF
-	TRBV9	-	TRBJ2-3	TGTGCCAGCAGCGTAGCGTCTCAAGATACGCAGTATTTT	CASSVASQDTQYF
-	TRBV30	-	TRBJ1-6	TGTGCCTGGAGTGTACTTCGACCAGGTGATTCACCCCTCCACTTT	CAWSVLRPGDSPLHF
-	TRBV6-1	-	TRBJ1-6	TGTGCCAGCGGCTTAGGGCTGGGTAATTCACCCCTCCACTTT	CASGLGLGNSPLHF
-	TRBV19	few	TRBJ1-5	TGTGCCAGTAGTATCTGGAGTAATCAGCCCCAGCATTTT	CASSIWSNQPQHF
-	TRBV7-2	-	TRBJ2-7	TGTGCCAGCAGCTTCCCCCTCGGCGAGCAGTACTTC	CASSFPLGEQYF
-	TRBV7-9	few	TRBJ1-6	TGTGCCAGCAGCGTAAACAGGGTTGGGAATTCACCCCTCCACTTT	CASSVNRVGNSPLHF
TRBD2	TRBV7-9	-	TRBJ2-3	TGTGCCAGCAGCTCCTCCGGGACTATCACAGATACGCAGTATTTT	CASSSSGTITDTQYF
-	TRBV6-1	few	TRBJ1-6	TGTGCCAGCAGAGGAGTAAGCTCCTATAATTCACCCCTCCACTTT	CASRGVSSYNSPLHF
-	TRBV7-9	few	TRBJ1-5	TGTGCCAGCAGCTCCCAGGGAGGGGGCAATCAGCCCCAGCATTTT	CASSSQGGGNQPQHF
-	TRBV19	few	TRBJ1-2	TGTGCCAGTCATCCACCCGTTTTGGGGGCGCGGGGCTACACCTTC	CASHPPVLGARGYTF
-	TRBV14	-	TRBJ1-5	TGTGCCAGCAGCCCTTTCGGGCAGCCCCAGCATTTT	CASSPFGQPQHF
-	TRBV19	medium-sized	TRBJ1-1	TGTGCCAGTAGTATTATAGAGAGGAACACTGAAGCTTTCTTT	CASSIIERNTEAFF
-	TRBV20-1	-	TRBJ2-7	TGCAGTGCCATTAAGGAGCTGAGCTCCTACGAGCAGTACTTC	CSAIKELSSYEQYF
-	TRBV2	-	TRBJ2-5	TGTGCCAGCAGTCCAGTCATCGGCGGTGAGACCCAGTACTTC	CASSPVIGGETQYF
-	TRBV24-1	-	TRBJ1-2	TGTGCCACCAGTGGTTCGGGGACACGAGGCGGCTACACCTTC	CATSGSGTRGGYTF
TRBD2	TRBV7-2	-	TRBJ2-2	TGTGCCAGCAGCGAGGGACTAGCCTTTTCCACCGGGGAGCTGTTTTTT	CASSEGLAFSTGELFF
TRBD1	TRBV28	-	TRBJ2-3	TGTGCCAGCACCTCAGGGGGCTCGGGCCCAGATACGCAGTATTTT	CASTSGGSGPDTQYF
-	TRBV6-1	-	TRBJ2-2	TGTGCCAGCAGGGCGACAGAACTCGGGGAGCTGTTTTTT	CASRATELGELFF
-	TRBV10-1	-	TRBJ1-5	TGCGCCAGCAGTGAGTCGCGACAGGCCAGCAATCAGCCCCAGCATTTT	CASSESRQASNQPQHF
-	TRBV6-2/TRBV6-3	-	TRBJ1-2	TGTGCCAGCAGTCAGACAGAGAACTATGGCTACACCTTC	CASSQTENYGYTF
TRBD1	TRBV20-1	few	TRBJ1-5	TGCAGTGCTCGCAGGGGGGAGCAGCCCCAGCATTTT	CSARRGEQPQHF
-	TRBV27	few	TRBJ1-2	TGTGCCAGCAGTTTAAACGGTGGAACTAACTATGGCTACACCTTC	CASSLNGGTNYGYTF
-	TRBV7-2	-	TRBJ2-1	TGTGCCAGCAGCGTAAGCCGTGGGTCGATTTATGAGTTCTTC	CASSVSRGSIYEFF
-	TRBV29-1	-	TRBJ2-1	TGCAGCGTTGATGCGGGGGCCTGGGATGAGCAGTTCTTC	CSVDAGAWDEQFF
TRBD1	TRBV20-1	-	TRBJ2-7	TGCAGTGCTAGAGGGCTCGGACAGGGTTACGAGCAGTACTTC	CSARGLGQGYEQYF
TRBD1	TRBV28	-	TRBJ1-6	TGTGCCAGCAGTTCCGGGACAGGGTCCTATAATTCACCCCTCCACTTT	CASSSGTGSYNSPLHF
-	TRBV21-1	once	TRBJ2-7	TGTGCCAGCAGCCCTGGGCAAAGCTACGAGCAGTACTTC	CASSPGQSYEQYF
-	TRBV12-3/TRBV12-4	-	TRBJ2-7	TGTGCCAGCAGTTTCCCCGCCCTCGTCCCCAAAGAGTACTTC	CASSFPALVPKEYF
TRBD1	TRBV29-1	-	TRBJ1-1	TGCAGCGCGCTGACAGGGCCGAGGACTGAAGCTTTCTTT	CSALTGPRTEAFF
-	TRBV10-3	-	TRBJ2-1	TGTGCCATCAGTGAGCCAGGGACTGGCAATGAGCAGTTCTTC	CAISEPGTGNEQFF
-	TRBV6-1	-	TRBJ1-1	TGTGCCAGCAGGCGGACGACTATAAACACTGAAGCTTTCTTT	CASRRTTINTEAFF
-	TRBV2	-	TRBJ1-1	TGTGCCAGCAGGGGAGGGAGGCGCGGCACTGAAGCTTTCTTT	CASRGGRRGTEAFF
TRBD1	TRBV7-9	-	TRBJ2-7	TGTGCCAGCAGCTTGACAGGGGATGAGCAGTACTTC	CASSLTGDEQYF
TRBD1	TRBV6-2/TRBV6-3	once	TRBJ2-2	TGTGCCAGCTATATCCGGGACAGGATTTACACCGGGGAGCTGTTTTTT	CASYIRDRIYTGELFF
-	TRBV19	-	TRBJ2-3	TGTGCCAGTAGTATACGGGGTCTAACAGATACGCAGTATTTT	CASSIRGLTDTQYF
-	TRBV7-8	few	TRBJ2-5	TGTGCCAGCAGCTTAGCCGGGGAGACCCAGTACTTC	CASSLAGETQYF
TRBD1	TRBV6-5	-	TRBJ1-1	TGTGCCAGCAGTTACGACAGGGCGAACACTGAAGCTTTCTTT	CASSYDRANTEAFF
-	TRBV6-5	-	TRBJ1-6	TGTGCCAGCAGTTATCGGGCAGGGACGAATTCACCCCTCCACTTT	CASSYRAGTNSPLHF
-	TRBV6-1	few	TRBJ1-2	TGTGCCAGCAGTCCCCCCGGGGCGGGCTATGGCTACACCTTC	CASSPPGAGYGYTF
-	TRBV18	-	TRBJ1-5	TGTGCCAGCTCACTTCTAGGGCCCCCGTTGCCCCAGCATTTT	CASSLLGPPLPQHF
-	TRBV7-9	-	TRBJ2-2	TGTGCCAGCAGCTTACGGAGGGCAAACACCGGGGAGCTGTTTTTT	CASSLRRANTGELFF
-	TRBV7-9	-	TRBJ2-2	TGTGCCAGCAGCCGAAATCGAGGTTGGACCGGGGAGCTGTTTTTT	CASSRNRGWTGELFF
TRBD1	TRBV5-1	-	TRBJ1-1	TGCGCCAGCAGCTGGACAGGGGGTTTTGACACTGAAGCTTTCTTT	CASSWTGGFDTEAFF
TRBD1	TRBV24-1	-	TRBJ1-1	TGTGCCACCAGTCCAGGGGGGAAGAACACTGAAGCTTTCTTT	CATSPGGKNTEAFF
-	TRBV20-1	few	TRBJ2-3	TGCAGTGCTAGAGATCCCAGTAGGGACGGAGATACGCAGTATTTT	CSARDPSRDGDTQYF
-	TRBV10-2	few	TRBJ2-5	TGCGCCAGCAGTCTTACCGGGACCTCAGACGAGACCCAGTACTTC	CASSLTGTSDETQYF
-	TRBV2	-	TRBJ1-2	TGTGCCAGCAGTGAGAGGGTCGGGTTTTATGGCTACACCTTC	CASSERVGFYGYTF
-	TRBV2	-	TRBJ1-1	TGCGCCAGCAGCCAAGATTGGTCGAACACTGAAGCTTTCTTT	CASSQDWSNTEAFF
-	TRBV5-1	-	TRBJ2-5	TGCGCCAGCAGCGCGTCAGGGGCAGGAGAGACCCAGTACTTC	CASSASGAGETQYF
TRBD1	TRBV27	-	TRBJ2-7	TGTGCCAGCAGTTTTATCTGGACAGGGGGCTACGAGCAGTACTTC	CASSFIWTGGYEQYF
-	TRBV19	-	TRBJ2-6	TGTGCCAGTAAAAGGGTGACTGGGACCAACGTCCTGACTTTC	CASKRVTGTNVLTF
-	TRBV20-1	few	TRBJ2-1	TGCAGTGCTAGAGATTTAGAGGGAAGCTCCTACAATGAGCAGTTCTTC	CSARDLEGSSYNEQFF